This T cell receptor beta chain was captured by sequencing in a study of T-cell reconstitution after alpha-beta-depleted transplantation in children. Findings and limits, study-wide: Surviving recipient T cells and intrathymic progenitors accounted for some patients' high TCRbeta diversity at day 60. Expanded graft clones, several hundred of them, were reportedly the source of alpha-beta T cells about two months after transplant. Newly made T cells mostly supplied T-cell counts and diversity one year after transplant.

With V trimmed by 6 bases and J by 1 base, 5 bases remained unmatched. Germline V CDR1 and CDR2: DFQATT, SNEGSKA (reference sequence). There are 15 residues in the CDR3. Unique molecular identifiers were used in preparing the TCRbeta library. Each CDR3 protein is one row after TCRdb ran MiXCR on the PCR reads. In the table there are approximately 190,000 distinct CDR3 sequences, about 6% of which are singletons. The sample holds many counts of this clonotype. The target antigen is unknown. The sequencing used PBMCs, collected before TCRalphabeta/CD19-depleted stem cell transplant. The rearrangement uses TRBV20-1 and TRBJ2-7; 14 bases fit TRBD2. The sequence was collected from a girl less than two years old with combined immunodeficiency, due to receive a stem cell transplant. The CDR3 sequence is CSAQGTSGGSYEQYF. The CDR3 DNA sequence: TGCAGTGCGCAGGGGACTAGCGGGGGTTCCTACGAGCAGTACTTC.